This is a list of T cell receptor beta chains from one sample in a study of CD8+ T cells in alopecia areata. Sequencing used immunoSEQ multiplex PCR; TCRdb keeps in-frame clones, though not all of them. The profile shows 130,000 or so clones, approximately 60% of them singletons. This specimen consisted of CD4+ T cells sorted from blood, obtained at week 4, from a patient treated with tofacitinib. The origin of the receptors is a human donor with alopecia areata. Each CDR3 is given with its conserved first and last residue. The order of the fields is V gene, J gene, CDR3 protein.

TRBV7-3	TRBJ2-3	CASSESGTSGTDTQYF
TRBV6-6	TRBJ2-1	CASSRQDYNEQFF
TRBV29-1	TRBJ2-3	CSVKTTDTQYF
TRBV29-1	TRBJ2-3	CSVEGDLGTQYF
TRBV19	TRBJ1-2	CASMAGYAEGYTF
TRBV5-6	TRBJ2-2	CASSFLLGEPGELFF
TRBV5-6	TRBJ2-1	CASSPRTHEQFF
TRBV29-1	TRBJ2-7	CSVEEGDGSYEQYF
TRBV4-1	TRBJ2-3	CASSRTSGGDDTQYF
TRBV2	TRBJ2-5	CASSGQGAGETQYF
TRBV6-4	TRBJ2-1	CASSAGSEQFF
TRBV30	TRBJ1-3	CAWRGGGGNTIYF
TRBV15	TRBJ2-7	CATSRDWAEQYF
TRBV5-1	TRBJ2-5	CASSLMQGQETQYF
TRBV27	TRBJ1-5	CASSQGARGQPQHF
TRBV28	TRBJ2-1	CASSLSDNEQFF
TRBV5-4	TRBJ2-5	CASSIGTAEETQYF
TRBV30	TRBJ2-1	CAWSVRHNEQFF
TRBV4-1	TRBJ2-5	CASSPYVAGVQETQYF
TRBV23-1	TRBJ1-1	CASSHPKVGGHDKNTEAFF
TRBV15	TRBJ2-7	CATSRDRAVGEQYF
TRBV5-1	TRBJ1-2	CASSNGQSYGYTF
TRBV4-1	TRBJ2-1	CASSPLGTGAPKRERYNEQFF
TRBV4-1	TRBJ2-3	CASSQSLGRSLTDTQYF
TRBV5-4	TRBJ2-5	CASSDQTVAETQYF
TRBV5-6	TRBJ2-1	CATGRRHNEQFF
TRBV28	TRBJ1-5	CASSLFQGGQPQHF
TRBV14	TRBJ1-1	CASGYTWNTEAFF
TRBV30	TRBJ2-6	CAWSSGSGANVLTF
TRBV6-6	TRBJ1-1	CASSYSPGLWDTEAFF
TRBV30	TRBJ2-7	CAWSVKGVAYEQYF
TRBV4-2	TRBJ2-7	CASSQDRDMGQYF
TRBV7-9	TRBJ2-7	CASSLQSGAYEQYF
TRBV9	TRBJ2-4	CASSASPGKNIQYF
TRBV4-1	TRBJ2-7	CASSQESASGADSYEQYF
TRBV7-9	TRBJ1-2	CASSPGDSSGYTF
TRBV27	TRBJ1-2	CASSLGDRGRNYGYTF